This TCR beta chain was captured by sequencing in a study of post-analysis software for immune sequencing data. Study-wide context: Relapsing-remitting, secondary progressive and progressive-relapsing multiple sclerosis were all included among the disease courses.

Of note for this clonotype: Its antigen is not identified.

Regarding the study as a whole: When the samples were clustered directly with F measure, those that had been prepared in the same batch showed strong co-clustering. Those with multiple sclerosis, the patient group, showed significantly lower normalized Chao1 diversity than controls. Included in a set of four or five TRBV segments more frequent in patients than controls were TRBV5-6, TRBV5-1 and TRBV20-1.

CDR1 and CDR2 (germline): DFQATT, SNEGSKA (reference sequence). Trimming took 3 bases from V and 7 from J, leaving 6 bases between them. This CDR3 comprises 11 residues. The TCR beta cDNA libraries carried unique molecular identifiers. Once about 0.9 to 11 million T cells were used, roughly 0.5 million cDNA molecules resulted. MiXCR, run by TCRdb on the PCR reads, gives a single entry per CDR3 protein. The sample carries about 400,000 distinct CDR3 sequences, less than 40% recorded once. The receptor was derived from a girl aged 5 to 17 with multiple sclerosis. Sequencing was carried out using blood. The chain is built from TRBV20-1 and TRBJ1-4; D remains unclear. The CDR3 DNA sequence: TGCAGTGCTAGCCAGGCTGAAAAACTGTTTTTT. Amino acid sequence: CSASQAEKLFF.